The 17 T cell receptor beta chains below all came from one sample that was sequenced in a study of T cells in women clearing cervical HPV infection. TCRdb keeps only in-frame clones here, not all; method: immunoSEQ multiplex PCR. The sample table sets out 35,000 to 45,000 clones. Sample: blood buffy coat. The receptors come from a woman aged 18-70 years with a cervical HPV16 infection that either progressed to CIN3+ or cleared (not recorded which).

This clone counts as medium-sized (0.01 to 0.1%) by frequency. Read data end 3 residues before the CDR3 end; the end is taken from the germline J gene. The V gene is TRBV29-1, the J gene TRBJ2-2; a weak D match, TRBD1 (5 bases). The germline V and J ends were trimmed by 7 bases and 6 bases, with 18 bases remaining between them. Germline lookup yields CDR1 SQVTM and CDR2 ANQGSEA. The CDR3 consists of 14 residues. The CDR3 sequence is CSALLDSLAGELFF. The CDR3 DNA, read in part, is TGCAGCGCCCTTCTCGACAGTCTGGCCGGGGAG.

Of note for this clone: With the read ending 3 residues before the CDR3 end, the germline J gene is used to fill in that end. V and J are TRBV15 and TRBJ1-1; D gene uncertain. Germline V gene data show CDR1 as LNHNV and CDR2 as YYDKDF (reference sequence). The CDR3 runs 13 residues. V was shortened by 0 bases and J by 4 bases, with 6 bases between the two germline ends. CDR3: CATSRDLATEAFF. The part of the CDR3 DNA that was read is TGTGCCACCAGCAGAGATTTGGCCACTGAA.

The sequenced part of the CDR3 DNA is TGTGCCAGTGAGGGGGGGGACACTGAA. It translates to CASEGGDTE. The whole CDR3 region reads CASEGGDTEAFF. V and J are TRBV5-5 and TRBJ1-1, with TRBD1 as a possible D gene (6 bases). From the germline J gene comes the end of the CDR3, since the read stops 3 residues before it. The CDR3 consists of 12 residues. CDR1 is SGHKS and CDR2 is YYEKEE in the germline V gene (reference sequence). The ends were cut back, 8 bases at V and 3 bases at J, with 11 bases in the middle.

In the case of this clone: The CDR3 goes on 3 residues after the read ends, and that part is filled in from the germline J gene. The chain combines TRBV10-2 with TRBJ1-2; a possible D gene is TRBD1 (6 bases). The V end was cut by 0 bases, the J end by 3 bases, with 11 bases between. The CDR3 extends over 15 amino acids. Germline V gene data show CDR1 as WSHSY and CDR2 as SAAADI. This CDR3 is CASSESRDTYYGYTF. Partial CDR3 DNA: TGCGCCAGCAGTGAGTCCCGGGACACCTACTATGGC.

Points on this clone: A junction boundary mismatches the germline segment, possibly from a read error. The read stops 3 residues short of the end of the CDR3; the missing end is completed from the germline J gene. V and J are TRBV4-1 and TRBJ2-3, with 9 positions matching TRBD2. Germline assignment: CDR1 MGHRA and CDR2 YSYEKL. The length of the CDR3 is 16 residues. CDR3 in amino acids: CTSSHRTSAATDTQYF. Incomplete CDR3 DNA: TGCACCAGCAGCCATCGGACTAGCGCGGCCACAGATACG.

In regard to this clone: From the germline J gene comes the end of the CDR3, since the read stops 3 residues before it. The V call is TRBV19, the J call TRBJ1-2, with a tentative D call TRBD1 (6 bases). The CDR3 consists of 13 residues. V was cut by 8 bases and J by 1 base, with 11 bases left in between. Germline V lookup: CDR1 LNHDA, CDR2 SQIVND (reference sequence). The CDR3: CASGGQLNYGYTF. The sequenced part of the CDR3 DNA is TGTGCCAGTGGCGGACAGCTTAACTATGGC.

By frequency, this clone is medium-sized. Sequencing ends 3 residues short of the CDR3 end; the germline J gene provides the rest. The rearrangement uses TRBV7-7 and TRBJ2-1; 10 bases agree with TRBD2. V lost 4 bases to trimming and J lost 3 bases; unmatched junction nucleotides: 3. Germline-derived CDR1 and CDR2 are SSHAT and FNYEAQ (reference sequence). CDR3 length equals 15 residues. CDR3 DNA, as far as it was read: TGTGCCAGCAGCTCGGGACTAGCGAGCTACAATGAG. Its translation: CASSSGLASYNE. The whole CDR3 protein is CASSSGLASYNEQFF.

Worth noting for this clone: A read error may account for a junction end that differs from germline. The read finishes 3 residues shy of the CDR3 end, and the germline J gene is used to complete it. V usage is TRBV11-2 and J usage is TRBJ2-7, with D hard to call. Germline loops: CDR1 SGHAT, CDR2 FQNNGV. The CDR3 loop spans 13 amino acids. Incomplete CDR3 DNA: TGTGCCGGCAGCAGCACAGATTCCTACGAG. Its protein is CAGSSTDSYE. The complete CDR3 sequence is CAGSSTDSYEQYF. The full variable domain, with the rest looked up from reference TRBV11-2 and TRBJ2-7, is EAGVAQSPRYKIIEKRQSVAFWCNPISGHATLYWYQQILGQGPKLLIQFQNNGVVDDSQLPKDRFSAERLKGVDSTLKIQPAKLEDSAVYLCAGSSTDSYEQYFGPGTRLTVT.

A remark on this clone: The read halts 3 residues ahead of the CDR3 end, with the missing end drawn from the germline J gene. V and J are TRBV19 and TRBJ2-7, with 7 bases identical to TRBD1. CDR3 length: 15 residues. The J segment lost 3 bases and the V segment lost 1 base, leaving 6 bases of the junction unmatched. Germline CDR1 reads LNHDA; CDR2 reads SQIVND (reference sequence). CDR3 protein: CASSIVTGFYYEQYF. The CDR3 bases that were read are TGTGCCAGTAGTATAGTGACAGGGTTTTACTACGAG.

A note on this clone: Sequencing ends 3 residues short of the CDR3 end; the germline J gene provides the rest. The chain combines TRBV6-1 with TRBJ2-7; perhaps TRBD2 as D (7 bases). Trimming shortened V by 0 bases and J by 5 bases, and 11 bases separated the two germline ends. Looked up from germline, CDR1 is MNHNS and CDR2 is SASEGT. This CDR3 is 14 amino acids long. CDR3 bases read: TGTGCCAGCAGTGAAGCGGGGGGGCCCCACGAG. Its protein product is CASSEAGGPHE. The whole CDR3 is CASSEAGGPHEQYF.

Concerning this clone: The read falls 3 residues short of the CDR3 end, and the missing part is taken from the germline J gene. The chain has TRBV7-3 and TRBJ2-3, with 13 bases matching TRBD2. The ends lost 5 bases at V and 2 bases at J; junction bases unmatched: 10. The germline V gene has CDR1 SGHTA and CDR2 FQGTGA. The CDR3 totals 18 residues. The CDR3 protein is CASSPRRLAGGNTDTQYF. The sequenced part of the CDR3 DNA is TGTGCCAGCAGCCCTAGAAGACTAGCGGGGGGAAACACAGATACG.

Concerning this clone: The read halts 3 residues ahead of the CDR3 end, with the missing end drawn from the germline J gene. This chain links TRBV30 with TRBJ1-4; no definite D call. Germline CDR1 reads GTSNPN; CDR2 reads SVGIG (reference sequence). Deletions cut 5 bases from V and 6 bases from J, with 10 bases between. The CDR3 totals 12 residues. CDR3 residues: CAWAMQDEKLFF. The sequenced CDR3 bases are TGTGCCTGGGCAATGCAGGATGAAAAA.

A remark on this clone: The observed sequence ends 3 residues before the CDR3 terminus, with the missing tail filled in from the germline J gene. The V gene is TRBV2, the J gene TRBJ1-1, with D perhaps TRBD1 (5 bases). Per the germline V gene, CDR1 is SNHLY and CDR2 is FYNNEI. This CDR3 contains 14 residues. V was trimmed by 5 bases and J by 1 base, leaving 11 bases between them. The DNA read from the CDR3 is TGTGCCAGCAGTATGCGCAGGGAGAACACTGAA. Translated, it gives CASSMRRENTE. The whole CDR3 protein is CASSMRRENTEAFF.

About this clone: The read gets to within 3 residues of the CDR3 end, and the germline J gene fills in the rest. The chain recombines TRBV5-6 with TRBJ2-5; possible D gene TRBD2, 6 bases. From germline, CDR1 is SGHDT and CDR2 YYEEEE. V lost 0 bases and J 3 bases, leaving 9 bases between the germline ends. The CDR3 is 14 amino acids. Partial CDR3 DNA: TGTGCCAGCAGCTTGGGTAGCGGAGAAGAGACC. Translation gives CASSLGSGEET. The full CDR3 reads CASSLGSGEETQYF.

With regard to this clone: The read terminates 3 residues ahead of where the CDR3 ends, so the germline J gene completes it. The chain uses TRBV7-3 and TRBJ2-7, with TRBD2 matching 7 bases. With V trimmed by 5 bases and J by 0 bases, 4 bases remained unmatched. Germline CDR1 and CDR2: SGHTA and FQGTGA. This CDR3 spans 14 amino acids. The sequenced part of the CDR3 DNA is TGTGCCAGCAGCGACGGACTAGGCTCCTACGAG. Protein sequence: CASSDGLGSYE. The whole CDR3 protein reads CASSDGLGSYEQYF.

Turning to this clone: The CDR3 end falls 3 residues outside the read, so it is completed with the germline J gene. V gene TRBV19 combines with J gene TRBJ2-2; D is perhaps TRBD1 (6 bases). In germline, CDR1 is LNHDA, CDR2 SQIVND (reference sequence). The CDR3 runs 13 residues. The CDR3 protein is CASSANRVEKLFF. Incomplete CDR3 DNA: TGTGCCAGTAGTGCCAACAGGGTTGAAAAG.

Concerning this clone: The CDR3 extends 3 residues past the end of the read, so its final part is completed from the germline J gene. The chain recombines TRBV7-9 with TRBJ1-2, with 7 positions matching TRBD1. CDR3 size: 15 residues. In germline, CDR1 is SEHNR, CDR2 FQNEAQ (reference sequence). Incomplete CDR3 DNA: TGTGCCAGCAGCCCCCGACAGGGAGTTGCAGATACC. This sequence encodes CASSPRQGVADT. The full CDR3 sequence reads CASSPRQGVADTYTF.